Listed below are T cell receptor beta chains from one sample, sequenced in a study of Ad26.COV2.S vaccination and SARS-CoV-2 variants. TCRdb's copy holds only in-frame clones and misses some; the assay was immunoSEQ multiplex PCR. The sample lists 350,000 to 500,000 clones; about nine tenths were seen once. The sequencing here drew on peripheral blood, taken in a trial of Ad26.COV2.S vaccine versus placebo. These receptors originate from a person aged 18-65 years who received the Ad26.COV2.S COVID-19 vaccine or a placebo. Both conserved end residues are part of each CDR3. D genes are given only for firm matches. Size values are once, few and many counts, or a class for expanded clones, and some rows have none.

D	V	size	J	CDR3	DNA
TRBD1	TRBV28	NA	TRBJ2-7	CASSLGSLLRDRGTSQYF	TGTGCCAGCAGTTTAGGTTCGTTGTTGAGGGACAGGGGTACCTCGCAGTACTTC
NA	TRBV2	few	TRBJ1-2	CASSGRGYTNYGYTF	TGTGCCAGCAGTGGAAGGGGCTATACTAACTATGGCTACACCTTC
NA	TRBV6-4	once	TRBJ2-3	CASSSNGHRTDTQYF	TGTGCCAGCAGTTCGAATGGACATCGCACAGATACGCAGTATTTT
TRBD1	TRBV7-9	NA	TRBJ2-5	CASSNGQGRGETQYF	TGTGCCAGCAGCAACGGACAGGGGCGCGGGGAGACCCAGTACTTC
NA	TRBV7-2	NA	TRBJ2-5	CASSQSGVQETQYF	TGTGCCAGCAGTCAATCGGGAGTTCAAGAGACCCAGTACTTC
TRBD1	TRBV28	NA	TRBJ1-2	CASSLWDRYYGYTF	TGTGCCAGCAGTTTATGGGACAGGTACTATGGCTACACCTTC
NA	TRBV5-1	NA	TRBJ2-7	CASSLGQDRREQYF	TGCGCCAGCAGCTTGGGACAGGACAGACGGGAGCAGTACTTC
TRBD1	TRBV7-2	NA	TRBJ2-7	CASSSWTGGAYEQYF	TGTGCCAGCAGCTCATGGACAGGGGGGGCCTACGAGCAGTACTTC
NA	TRBV7-3	NA	TRBJ2-1	CASSSPGPTSPPHEYNEQFF	TGTGCCAGCAGCTCCCCGGGACCCACCAGTCCCCCCCACGAGTACAATGAGCAGTTCTTC
NA	TRBV15	NA	TRBJ2-7	CATSRVGYEQYF	TGTGCCACCAGCAGAGTCGGATACGAGCAGTACTTC
TRBD2	TRBV7-8	NA	TRBJ2-7	CASSAQLAGVREQYF	TGTGCCAGCAGCGCCCAACTAGCGGGAGTACGCGAGCAGTACTTC
NA	TRBV5-1	NA	TRBJ2-7	CASMGVGKDYEQYF	TGCGCCAGTATGGGTGTTGGGAAGGACTACGAGCAGTACTTC
TRBD1	TRBV7-2	NA	TRBJ2-5	CASSLEGQAKTQYF	TGTGCCAGCAGCTTAGAGGGACAGGCGAAGACCCAGTACTTC
NA	TRBV3-1/TRBV3-2	NA	TRBJ2-5	CASSHRETQYF	TGTGCCAGCAGCCACAGGGAGACCCAGTACTTC
NA	TRBV27	NA	TRBJ2-1	CASSLRAAGRGDEQFF	TGTGCCAGCAGTTTACGGGCCGCAGGGAGAGGTGATGAGCAGTTCTTC
TRBD2	TRBV27	NA	TRBJ2-1	CASSRGGNHNEQFF	TGTGCCAGCAGCCGGGGGGGGAACCACAATGAGCAGTTCTTC
NA	TRBV3-1/TRBV3-2	NA	TRBJ2-7	CASSQERGPGADEQYF	TGTGCCAGCAGCCAAGAGAGGGGGCCGGGGGCCGACGAGCAGTACTTC
NA	TRBV9	NA	TRBJ2-5	CASSGGGAVQETQYF	TGTGCCAGCAGCGGGGGCGGAGCGGTCCAAGAGACCCAGTACTTC
NA	TRBV4-1	once	TRBJ2-5	CASSPSRPRETQYF	TGCGCCAGCAGCCCCTCACGGCCTAGGGAGACCCAGTACTTC
NA	TRBV5-1	NA	TRBJ2-5	CASSDRHVQETQYF	TGCGCCAGCAGCGATCGACACGTCCAAGAGACCCAGTACTTC
TRBD2	TRBV5-1	NA	TRBJ2-1	CASSRLTSGSYNEQFF	TGCGCCAGCAGCAGACTCACTAGCGGCTCCTACAATGAGCAGTTCTTC
NA	TRBV3-1/TRBV3-2	NA	TRBJ2-1	CASSQKVPWRDEQFF	TGTGCCAGCAGCCAAAAAGTTCCCTGGAGGGATGAGCAGTTCTTC
TRBD2	TRBV12-5	NA	TRBJ2-3	CASGLVTYAGLAGADTQYF	TGTGCTAGTGGTTTGGTAACCTACGCGGGACTAGCGGGAGCAGATACGCAGTATTTT
TRBD2	TRBV19	NA	TRBJ2-1	CASSIGLGLASQFF	TGTGCCAGTAGTATAGGGCTAGGACTAGCGTCGCAGTTCTTC
TRBD1	TRBV27	once	TRBJ2-1	CASRSRDSNEQFF	TGTGCCAGCAGATCCCGGGACAGCAATGAGCAGTTCTTC
NA	TRBV14	NA	TRBJ2-3	CASSETRTVSTDTQYF	TGTGCCAGCAGCGAAACGAGGACAGTTAGCACAGATACGCAGTATTTT
NA	TRBV5-1	NA	TRBJ1-2	CASSTTGYGYTF	TGCGCCAGCAGCACAACAGGGTATGGCTACACCTTC
NA	TRBV7-9	once	TRBJ1-1	CASSPPSNEAFF	TGTGCCAGCAGCCCCCCCTCAAACGAAGCTTTCTTT
NA	TRBV27	NA	TRBJ1-5	CASSPPPGYNQPQHF	TGTGCCAGCAGTCCACCCCCAGGGTACAATCAGCCCCAGCATTTT
NA	TRBV9	NA	TRBJ2-3	CASSVAGGWATDTQYF	TGTGCCAGCAGCGTAGCTGGGGGTTGGGCCACAGATACGCAGTATTTT
NA	TRBV9	NA	TRBJ2-1	CASKADPSYNEQFF	TGTGCCAGCAAGGCCGACCCCTCCTACAATGAGCAGTTCTTC
TRBD2	TRBV5-1	NA	TRBJ2-1	CASSMGLADFEQFF	TGCGCCAGCAGCATGGGACTAGCGGATTTTGAGCAGTTCTTC
TRBD2	TRBV5-6	NA	TRBJ2-7	CASSLVASGSYEQYF	TGTGCCAGCAGCTTGGTAGCTAGCGGGAGCTACGAGCAGTACTTC
TRBD1	TRBV19	NA	TRBJ2-5	CASSHLGQGQETQYF	TGTGCCAGTAGCCACCTCGGACAGGGGCAAGAGACCCAGTACTTC
NA	TRBV6-5	NA	TRBJ2-7	CASSRPLRLSYEQYF	TGTGCCAGCAGTAGGCCTTTAAGACTCTCCTACGAGCAGTACTTC
TRBD1	TRBV19	NA	TRBJ1-5	CASSINAGGLGNQPQHF	TGTGCCAGTAGTATTAATGCAGGGGGGTTGGGCAATCAGCCCCAGCATTTT
TRBD2	TRBV28	NA	TRBJ2-7	CASSFRTSYSYEQYF	TGTGCCAGCAGTTTCCGGACTAGCTACTCCTACGAGCAGTACTTC
NA	TRBV6-2/TRBV6-3	many	TRBJ2-7	CASSKIGQQSSYEQYF	TGTGCCAGCAGTAAAATTGGCCAACAGAGCTCCTACGAGCAGTACTTC
NA	TRBV27	once	TRBJ1-2	CASSPFEGGYGYTF	TGTGCCAGCAGTCCCTTTGAGGGGGGCTATGGCTACACCTTC
NA	TRBV7-6	NA	TRBJ2-7	CASSFRIERGEQYF	TGTGCCAGCAGCTTTAGGATAGAACGGGGCGAGCAGTACTTC
NA	TRBV27	NA	TRBJ2-7	CASSPIRSVGSYEQYF	TGTGCCAGCAGTCCAATAAGGTCGGTGGGCTCCTACGAGCAGTACTTC
NA	TRBV7-2	NA	TRBJ2-3	CASSLRRATDLFGADTQYF	TGTGCCAGCAGCTTAAGGCGGGCGACAGACCTCTTCGGGGCAGATACGCAGTATTTT
TRBD2	TRBV7-2	NA	TRBJ2-5	CASSSGTSGDQETQYF	TGTGCCAGCAGCTCTGGGACTAGCGGGGACCAAGAGACCCAGTACTTC
TRBD2	TRBV10-3	NA	TRBJ2-3	CAITAGGPADTQYF	TGTGCCATTACAGCGGGAGGGCCTGCAGATACGCAGTATTTT
NA	TRBV5-1	NA	TRBJ1-6	CASSAVEDNSPLHF	TGCGCCAGCAGCGCGGTGGAGGATAATTCACCCCTCCACTTT
TRBD2	TRBV28	NA	TRBJ2-1	CASSQTSGSLQFF	TGTGCCAGCAGTCAAACTAGCGGGAGTCTTCAGTTCTTC
TRBD2	TRBV7-2	NA	TRBJ2-5	CASSPAGTTKFPQYF	TGTGCCAGCAGCCCCGCCGGGACTACGAAGTTCCCCCAGTACTTC
NA	TRBV5-1	NA	TRBJ2-2	CASSPHFGRRPNTGELFF	TGCGCCAGCAGCCCGCACTTTGGCAGGCGCCCGAACACCGGGGAGCTGTTTTTT
NA	TRBV11-2	NA	TRBJ2-7	CASSLGFGLYEQYF	TGTGCCAGCAGCTTGGGGTTTGGACTCTACGAGCAGTACTTC
TRBD2	TRBV18	NA	TRBJ2-7	CASKGLAVSSYEQYF	TGTGCCAGCAAAGGACTAGCGGTATCTAGCTACGAGCAGTACTTC
NA	TRBV29-1	NA	TRBJ2-6	CSVVFGANVLTF	TGCAGCGTTGTGTTCGGGGCCAACGTCCTGACTTTC
NA	TRBV5-1	NA	TRBJ2-1	CASSLSVGSYNEQFF	TGCGCCAGCAGCTTGTCAGTGGGCTCCTACAATGAGCAGTTCTTC
NA	TRBV27	NA	TRBJ2-2	CASSTGSTGELFF	TGTGCCAGCAGTACAGGGAGCACCGGGGAGCTGTTTTTT
TRBD2	TRBV6-4	NA	TRBJ2-3	CASSRSGTGGPVTDTQYF	TGTGCCAGCAGCCGATCGGGAACGGGAGGGCCGGTGACAGATACGCAGTATTTT
TRBD2	TRBV7-3	NA	TRBJ2-1	CASSPRLAPSYNEQFF	TGTGCCAGCAGCCCACGACTAGCACCCTCCTACAATGAGCAGTTCTTC
NA	TRBV19	NA	TRBJ1-5	CASSDHIQPQHF	TGTGCCAGTAGTGACCATATCCAGCCCCAGCATTTT
NA	TRBV7-9	NA	TRBJ2-7	CASSTFRASSYEQYF	TGTGCCAGCAGCACGTTTCGGGCCAGTTCCTACGAGCAGTACTTC
TRBD1	TRBV7-9	NA	TRBJ2-7	CASSPGQGSSYEQYF	TGTGCCAGCAGCCCCGGACAGGGCAGCTCCTACGAGCAGTACTTC
NA	TRBV19	NA	TRBJ2-7	CASRGGAEQYF	TGTGCCAGTAGGGGAGGCGCCGAGCAGTACTTC